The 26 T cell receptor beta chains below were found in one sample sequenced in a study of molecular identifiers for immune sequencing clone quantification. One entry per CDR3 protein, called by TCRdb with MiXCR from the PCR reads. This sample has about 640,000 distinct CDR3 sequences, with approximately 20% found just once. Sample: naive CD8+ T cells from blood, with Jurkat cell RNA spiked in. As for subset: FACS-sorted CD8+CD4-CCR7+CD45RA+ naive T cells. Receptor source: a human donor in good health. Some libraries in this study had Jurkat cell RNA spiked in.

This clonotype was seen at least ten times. The CDR3 loop reads CASTIALGQPQHF. CDR3 nucleotides: TGTGCCAGTACCATAGCCTTGGGTCAGCCCCAGCATTTT. J is TRBJ1-5 and V is TRBV19; D gene ambiguous. Trimming stripped 7 bases from V and 6 bases from J, with 13 bases between. This CDR3 is 13 amino acids long. Germline lookup yields CDR1 LNHDA and CDR2 SQIVND (reference sequence).

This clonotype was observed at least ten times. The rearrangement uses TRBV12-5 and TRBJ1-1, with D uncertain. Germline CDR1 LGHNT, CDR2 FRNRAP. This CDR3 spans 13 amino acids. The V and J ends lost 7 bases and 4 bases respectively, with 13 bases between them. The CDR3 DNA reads TGTGCTAGTGCTGGATTGCGGTCCACTGAAGCTTTCTTT. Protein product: CASAGLRSTEAFF.

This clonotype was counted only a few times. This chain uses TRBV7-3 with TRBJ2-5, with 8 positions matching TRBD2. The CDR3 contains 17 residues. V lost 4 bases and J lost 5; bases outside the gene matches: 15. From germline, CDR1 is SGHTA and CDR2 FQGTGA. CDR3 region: CASSSNGGAGDRETQYF. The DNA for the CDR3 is TGTGCCAGCAGCTCGAATGGTGGAGCGGGAGACCGGGAGACCCAGTACTTC.

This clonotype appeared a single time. The chain's CDR3 is CASSEARHYGYTF. CDR3 bases: TGTGCCAGCAGCGAGGCCAGGCACTATGGCTACACCTTC. This chain uses TRBV6-5 with TRBJ1-2; D gene ambiguous. Looked up from germline, CDR1 is MNHEY and CDR2 is SVGAGI. Trimming stripped 6 bases from V and 3 bases from J, with 11 bases between. CDR3 length: 13 residues.

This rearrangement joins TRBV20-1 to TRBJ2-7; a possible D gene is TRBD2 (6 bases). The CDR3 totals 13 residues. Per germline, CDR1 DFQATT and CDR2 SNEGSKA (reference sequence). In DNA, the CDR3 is TGCAATGCGGTCGGGACTCGAGCCTACGAGCAGTACTTC. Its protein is CNAVGTRAYEQYF.

Here the CDR3 DNA reads TGTGCCAGCAGCTTACTAATTCAGGGACCCCACGAGCAGTACTTC. Translating it yields CASSLLIQGPHEQYF. The V gene is TRBV7-2, the J gene TRBJ2-7, with D perhaps being TRBD1 or TRBD2 (5 bases each). The CDR3 sequence is 15 residues long. Germline lookup yields CDR1 SGHTA and CDR2 FQGNSA. The ends were cut back, 2 bases at V and 5 bases at J, with 16 bases in the middle.

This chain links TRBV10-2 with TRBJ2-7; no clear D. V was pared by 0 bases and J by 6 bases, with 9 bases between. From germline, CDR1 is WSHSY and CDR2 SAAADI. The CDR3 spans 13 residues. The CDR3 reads CASSESRLGEQYF. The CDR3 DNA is TGCGCCAGCAGTGAGTCCAGGTTAGGCGAGCAGTACTTC.

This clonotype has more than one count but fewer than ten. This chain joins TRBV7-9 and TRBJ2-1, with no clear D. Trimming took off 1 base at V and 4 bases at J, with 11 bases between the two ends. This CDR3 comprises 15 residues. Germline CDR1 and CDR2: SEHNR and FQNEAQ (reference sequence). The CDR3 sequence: CASSLGNNPYNEQFF. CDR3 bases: TGTGCCAGCAGCTTAGGTAACAACCCGTACAATGAGCAGTTCTTC.

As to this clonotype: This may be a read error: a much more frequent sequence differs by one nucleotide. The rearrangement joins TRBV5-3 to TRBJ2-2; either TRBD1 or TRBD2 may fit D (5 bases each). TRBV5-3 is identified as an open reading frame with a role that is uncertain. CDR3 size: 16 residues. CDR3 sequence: CASSLYGGANTGELLF. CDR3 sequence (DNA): TGTGCCAGCAGCCTATATGGGGGAGCGAACACCGGGGAGCTGCTTTTT.

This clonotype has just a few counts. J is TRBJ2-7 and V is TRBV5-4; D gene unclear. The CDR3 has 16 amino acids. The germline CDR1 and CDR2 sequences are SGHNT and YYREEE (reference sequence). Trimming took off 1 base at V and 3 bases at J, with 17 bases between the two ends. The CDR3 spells CASSLLGQAPIYEQYF. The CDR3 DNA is TGTGCCAGCAGCTTGTTGGGTCAGGCGCCAATCTACGAGCAGTACTTC.

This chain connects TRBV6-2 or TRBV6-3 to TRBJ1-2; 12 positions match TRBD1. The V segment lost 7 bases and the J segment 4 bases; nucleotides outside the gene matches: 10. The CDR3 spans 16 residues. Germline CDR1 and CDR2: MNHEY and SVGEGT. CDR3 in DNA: TGTGCCAGCACCCACCGGGACAGGGGGCTTGGCTATGGCTACACCTTC. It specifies CASTHRDRGLGYGYTF.

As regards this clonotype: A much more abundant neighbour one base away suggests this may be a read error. As DNA, the CDR3 is TGTGCCAGCAGTTACCCGCAGGGGGCTCCTCAGCCCCAGCATTTT. Amino acid sequence: CASSYPQGAPQPQHF. The chain recombines TRBV6-6 with TRBJ1-5; the match to TRBD1 covers 8 bases. J lost 6 bases, V lost 2 bases, and 6 bases had no gene match. CDR3 size: 15 residues. Germline V CDR1 and CDR2: MNHNY, SVGAGI (reference sequence).

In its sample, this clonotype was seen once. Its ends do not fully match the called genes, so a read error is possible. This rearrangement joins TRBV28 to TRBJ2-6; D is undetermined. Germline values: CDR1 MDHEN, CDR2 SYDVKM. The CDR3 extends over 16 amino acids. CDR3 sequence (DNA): TGTACCAGCAGTTCCTTGGTCTACTCTGGGGCCAACGTCCTGACTTTC. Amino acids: CTSSSLVYSGANVLTF.

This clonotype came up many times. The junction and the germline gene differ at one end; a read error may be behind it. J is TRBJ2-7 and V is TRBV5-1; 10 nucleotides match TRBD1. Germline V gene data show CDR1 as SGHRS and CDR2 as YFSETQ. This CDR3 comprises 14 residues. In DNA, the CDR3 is TGCGCCAGCAGCTCGACAGGGGGCTCCAACGAGCAGTACTTC. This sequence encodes CASSSTGGSNEQYF.

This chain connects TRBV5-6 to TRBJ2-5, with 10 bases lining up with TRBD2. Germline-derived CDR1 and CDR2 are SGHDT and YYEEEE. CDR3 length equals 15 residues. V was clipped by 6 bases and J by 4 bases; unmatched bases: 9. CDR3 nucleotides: TGTGCCAGCAACTTACTAGCGGGGAATCGAGAGACCCAGTACTTC. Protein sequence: CASNLLAGNRETQYF.

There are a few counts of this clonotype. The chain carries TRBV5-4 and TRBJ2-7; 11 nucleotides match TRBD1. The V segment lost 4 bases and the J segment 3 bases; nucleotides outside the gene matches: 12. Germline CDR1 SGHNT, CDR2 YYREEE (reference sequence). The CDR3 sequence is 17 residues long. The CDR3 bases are TGTGCCAGCAGCGCAAGGACAGGGGGCTCCTTTTTCTACGAGCAGTACTTC. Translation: CASSARTGGSFFYEQYF.

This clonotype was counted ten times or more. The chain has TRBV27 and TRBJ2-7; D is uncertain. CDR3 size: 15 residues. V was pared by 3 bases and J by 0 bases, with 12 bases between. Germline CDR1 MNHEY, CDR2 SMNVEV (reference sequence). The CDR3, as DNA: TGTGCCAGCAGTTTGGAATGGCCGAGCTCCTACGAGCAGTACTTC. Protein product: CASSLEWPSSYEQYF.

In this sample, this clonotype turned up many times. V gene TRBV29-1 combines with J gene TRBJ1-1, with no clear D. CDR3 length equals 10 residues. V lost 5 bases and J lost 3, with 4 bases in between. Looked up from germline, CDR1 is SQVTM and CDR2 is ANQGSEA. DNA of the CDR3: TGCAGCGTTTTAGACACTGAAGCTTTCTTT. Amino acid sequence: CSVLDTEAFF.

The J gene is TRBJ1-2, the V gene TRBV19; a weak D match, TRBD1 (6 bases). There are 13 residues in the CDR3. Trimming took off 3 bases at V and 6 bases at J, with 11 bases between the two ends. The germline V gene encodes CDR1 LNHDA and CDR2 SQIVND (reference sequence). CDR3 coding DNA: TGTGCCAGTAGTATGAGACAGGATAATGGCTACACCTTC. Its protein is CASSMRQDNGYTF.

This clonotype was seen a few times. This CDR3 is CASSPRLAGVGTGELFF. The DNA for the CDR3 is TGTGCCAGCAGCCCGCGGCTAGCGGGAGTCGGCACCGGGGAGCTGTTTTTT. The chain links TRBV7-9 to TRBJ2-2; 10 nucleotides match TRBD2. CDR1 SEHNR and CDR2 FQNEAQ come from the germline V gene (reference sequence). This CDR3 spans 17 amino acids. V lost 5 bases, J lost 4 bases, and 10 bases stayed unmatched.

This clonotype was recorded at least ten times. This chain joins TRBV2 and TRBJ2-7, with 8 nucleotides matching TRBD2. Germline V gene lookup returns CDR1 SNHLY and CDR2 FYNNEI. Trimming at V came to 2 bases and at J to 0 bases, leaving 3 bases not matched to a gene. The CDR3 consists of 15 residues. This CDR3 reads CASSEISGTSYEQYF. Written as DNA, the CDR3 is TGTGCCAGCAGTGAAATTAGCGGGACCTCCTACGAGCAGTACTTC. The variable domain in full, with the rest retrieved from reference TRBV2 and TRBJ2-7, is EPEVTQTPSHQVTQMGQEVILRCVPISNHLYFYWYRQILGQKVEFLVSFYNNEISEKSEIFDDQFSVERPDGSNFTLKIRSTKLEDSAMYFCASSEISGTSYEQYFGPGTRLTVT.

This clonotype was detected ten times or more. CDR3 amino acids: CASSLFSPSGTYEQYF. The CDR3 coding sequence is TGTGCCAGCAGCTTGTTTTCCCCTAGCGGGACCTACGAGCAGTACTTC. V gene TRBV5-6 combines with J gene TRBJ2-7, with TRBD2 matching 9 bases. Trimming at V came to 1 base and at J to 2 bases, leaving 7 bases not matched to a gene. This CDR3 has 16 amino acids. CDR1 is SGHDT and CDR2 is YYEEEE in the germline V gene.

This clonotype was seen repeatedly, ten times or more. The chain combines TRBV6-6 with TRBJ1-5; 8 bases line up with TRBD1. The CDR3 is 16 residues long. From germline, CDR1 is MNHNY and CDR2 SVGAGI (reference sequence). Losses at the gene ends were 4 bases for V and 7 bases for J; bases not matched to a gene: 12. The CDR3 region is CASSSADRQGIQPQHF. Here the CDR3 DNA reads TGTGCCAGCAGTTCCGCCGATCGACAGGGGATACAGCCCCAGCATTTT.

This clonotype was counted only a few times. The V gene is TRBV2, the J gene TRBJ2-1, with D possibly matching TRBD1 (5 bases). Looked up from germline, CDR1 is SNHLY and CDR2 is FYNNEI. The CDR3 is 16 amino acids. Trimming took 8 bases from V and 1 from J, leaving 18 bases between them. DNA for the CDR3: TGTGCCAGCGGAAGGGGCGCAGATCCGTCCTACAATGAGCAGTTCTTC. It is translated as CASGRGADPSYNEQFF.

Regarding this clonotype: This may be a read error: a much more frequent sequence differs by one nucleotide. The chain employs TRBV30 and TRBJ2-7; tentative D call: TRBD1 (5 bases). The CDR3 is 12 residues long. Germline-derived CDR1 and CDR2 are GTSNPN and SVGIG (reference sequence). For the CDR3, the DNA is TGTGCCTGGATGGGGCAGGCCTACGAGCAGCACTTC. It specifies CAWMGQAYEQHF.

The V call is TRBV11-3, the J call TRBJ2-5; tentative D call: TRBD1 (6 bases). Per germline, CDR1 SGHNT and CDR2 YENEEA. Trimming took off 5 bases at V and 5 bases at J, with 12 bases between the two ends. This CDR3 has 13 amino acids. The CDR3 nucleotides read TGTGCCAGCAGCCCAGCTACAGGGGAGACCCAGTACTTC. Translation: CASSPATGETQYF.